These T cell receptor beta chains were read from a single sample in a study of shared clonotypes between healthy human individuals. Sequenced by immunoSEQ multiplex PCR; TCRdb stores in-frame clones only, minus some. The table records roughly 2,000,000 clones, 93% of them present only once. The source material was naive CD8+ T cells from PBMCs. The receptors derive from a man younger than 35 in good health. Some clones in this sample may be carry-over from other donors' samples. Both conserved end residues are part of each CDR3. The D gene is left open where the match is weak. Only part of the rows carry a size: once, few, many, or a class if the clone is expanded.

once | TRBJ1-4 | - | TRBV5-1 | TGCGCCAGCAGCTTGGTCGGGGGGAGTTTTGAAAAACTGTTTTTT | CASSLVGGSFEKLFF
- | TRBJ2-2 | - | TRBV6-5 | TGTGCCAGCAGTTACTTAACAGGGACCGGGGAGCTGTTTTTT | CASSYLTGTGELFF
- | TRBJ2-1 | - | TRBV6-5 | TGTGCCAGCAGCGCGAGCGGACAACTCTACAATGAGCAGTTCTTC | CASSASGQLYNEQFF
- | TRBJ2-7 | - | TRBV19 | TGTGCCAGTAGTGTTTTTCCTGGCGAGCAGTACTTC | CASSVFPGEQYF
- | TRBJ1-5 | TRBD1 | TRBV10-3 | TGTGCCATCAGTGAAACAGGGGGTAGCAATCAGCCCCAGCATTTT | CAISETGGSNQPQHF
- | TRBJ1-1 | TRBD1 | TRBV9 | TGTGCCAGCAGCGTAGAATCGGGACAGAGCCAAGCTTTCTTT | CASSVESGQSQAFF
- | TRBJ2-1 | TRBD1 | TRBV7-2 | TGTGCCAGCAGCTCTAGGGACAGGGCGAATGAGCAGTTCTTC | CASSSRDRANEQFF
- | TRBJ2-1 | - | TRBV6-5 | TGTGCCAGCAGCCCCGACAAGGTTTCAATCAATGAGCAGTTCTTC | CASSPDKVSINEQFF
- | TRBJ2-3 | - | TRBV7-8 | TGTGCCAGCAGCCACATCGGAGGAACCGCGGATACGCAGTATTTT | CASSHIGGTADTQYF
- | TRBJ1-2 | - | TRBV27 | TGTGCCAGCCAGCATCTCGGGGGCGGTGGCTACACCTTC | CASQHLGGGGYTF
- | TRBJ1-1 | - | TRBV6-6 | TGTGCCGGTGGGATTAACACTGAAGCTTTCTTT | CAGGINTEAFF
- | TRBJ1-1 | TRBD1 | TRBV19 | TGTGCCAGTAGAGACCACAGGGGAGGGTTGAACACTGAAGCTTTCTTT | CASRDHRGGLNTEAFF
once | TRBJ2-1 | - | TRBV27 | TGTGCCAGCAGTTTGGGGCGGGGCTACAATGAGCAGTTCTTC | CASSLGRGYNEQFF
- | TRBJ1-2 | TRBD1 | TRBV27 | TGTGCCAGCACGACAGGGGGAAATGGCTACACCTTC | CASTTGGNGYTF
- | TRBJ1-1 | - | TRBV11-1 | TGTGCCAGCAGCCCCCTCCGGGGACTGAACACTGAAGCTTTCTTT | CASSPLRGLNTEAFF
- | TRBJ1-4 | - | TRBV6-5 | TGTGCCAGCGCCCGGGACTCAACTAATGAAAAACTGTTTTTT | CASARDSTNEKLFF
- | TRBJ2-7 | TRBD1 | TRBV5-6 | TGTGCCAGCAGCTTTGCCCGGGGACAGATGATCTACGAGCAGTACTTC | CASSFARGQMIYEQYF
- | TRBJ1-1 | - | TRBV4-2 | TGTGCCAGCAGCCAAGTTAGGAACACTGAAGCTTTCTTT | CASSQVRNTEAFF
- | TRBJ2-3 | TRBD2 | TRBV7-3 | TGTGCCAGCAGCTTAACGGTCCGGGAGGCCACAGATACGCAGTATTTT | CASSLTVREATDTQYF
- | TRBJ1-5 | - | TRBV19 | TGTGCCAGTAGTACTGGGGTTGCTCAGCCCCAGCATTTT | CASSTGVAQPQHF
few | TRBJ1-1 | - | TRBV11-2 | TGTGCCAGCAGCAGTCCTTGGATGAACACTGAAGCTTTCTTT | CASSSPWMNTEAFF
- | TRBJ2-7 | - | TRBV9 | TGTGCCAGCAGCGACGGGCCTACCGAGCAGTACTTC | CASSDGPTEQYF
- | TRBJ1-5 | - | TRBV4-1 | TGCGCCAGCAGCCAAGGAGTGGGGGGGGATCGCTTAGGCAATCAGCCCCAGCATTTT | CASSQGVGGDRLGNQPQHF
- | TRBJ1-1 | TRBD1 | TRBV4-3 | TGCGCCAGCAGCCAAGGGGGCCGACAGGGGTTAAACACTGAAGCTTTCTTT | CASSQGGRQGLNTEAFF
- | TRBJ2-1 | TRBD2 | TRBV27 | TGTGCCAGCAGCCCGCTAGGTCTTCAGGGCGGGGGGGACAATGAGCAGTTCTTC | CASSPLGLQGGGDNEQFF
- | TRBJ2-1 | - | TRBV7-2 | TGTGCCAGCAGTGTTGACGGTGGCCCCAACTCCTACAATGAGCAGTTCTTC | CASSVDGGPNSYNEQFF
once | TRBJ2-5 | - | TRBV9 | TGTGCCAGCAGCGCCGGGTCCCTGTACTTC | CASSAGSLYF
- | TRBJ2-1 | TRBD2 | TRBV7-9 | TGTGCCAGCAGCACTAGCGGGAGGGACGACAATGAGCAGTTCTTC | CASSTSGRDDNEQFF
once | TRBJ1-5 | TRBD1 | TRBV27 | TGTGCCAGCTCCGGGGGCACAGGGGGTTCCATTAGCAATCAGCCCCAGCATTTT | CASSGGTGGSISNQPQHF
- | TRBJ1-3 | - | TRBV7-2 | TGTGCCAGCAGCTTAGCGGGATTGGCTGGAAACACCATATATTTT | CASSLAGLAGNTIYF
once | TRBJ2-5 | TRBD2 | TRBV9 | TGTGCCAGCAGCACCCGACTAGCGGCTCAAGAGACCCAGTACTTC | CASSTRLAAQETQYF
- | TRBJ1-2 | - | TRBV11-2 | TGTGCCAGCGGCCCAGATACCCGTAACTATGGCTACACCTTC | CASGPDTRNYGYTF
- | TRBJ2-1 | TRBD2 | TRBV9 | TGTGCCAGCAGCGTAGGGGGCGGGAGGACAAACAATGAGCAGTTCTTC | CASSVGGGRTNNEQFF
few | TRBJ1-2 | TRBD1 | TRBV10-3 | TGTGCCATCAGTGGGGTGGAGGACAGGCGCTATGGCTACACCTTC | CAISGVEDRRYGYTF
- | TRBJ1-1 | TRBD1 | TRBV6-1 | TGTGTCCCAGGGGGGGAGACTGAAGCTTTCTTT | CVPGGETEAFF
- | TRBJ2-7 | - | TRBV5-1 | TGCGCCAGTCAACAGGGTTCAGCCTACGAGCAGTACTTC | CASQQGSAYEQYF
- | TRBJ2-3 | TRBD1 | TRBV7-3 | TGTGCCAGCAGCTTAACCGGGACAGGGGGAGGAGATACGCAGTATTTT | CASSLTGTGGGDTQYF
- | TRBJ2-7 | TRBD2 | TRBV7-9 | TGTGCCAGCAGCTCTAGCGGGGTTCCCTACGAGCAGTACTTC | CASSSSGVPYEQYF
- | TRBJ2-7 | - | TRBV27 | TGTGCCAGCAGGGTCTCCGGGACCTACGAGCAGTACTTC | CASRVSGTYEQYF
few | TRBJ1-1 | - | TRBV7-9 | TGTGCCAGCAGCTCCTATGACCTTGAAGCTTTCTTT | CASSSYDLEAFF
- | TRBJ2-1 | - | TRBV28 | TGTGCCAGCTCGACTTCCCTCCGACTTGAGCAGTTCTTC | CASSTSLRLEQFF
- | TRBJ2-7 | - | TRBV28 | TGTGCCAGCAGTACCAGGGCCTCCTACGAGCAGTACTTC | CASSTRASYEQYF
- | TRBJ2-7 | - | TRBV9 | TGTGCCAGCAGCGTAGTAGCGGACCCCCTCGGGAACGAGCAGTACTTC | CASSVVADPLGNEQYF
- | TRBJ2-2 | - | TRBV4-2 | TGTGCCAGCAGCCAAGATACCTGGATAGCCCTTGTCACCGGGGAGCTGTTTTTT | CASSQDTWIALVTGELFF
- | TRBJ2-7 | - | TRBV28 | TGTGCCAGCAGTTTATTGTTAGTCCCCTACGAGCAGTACTTC | CASSLLLVPYEQYF
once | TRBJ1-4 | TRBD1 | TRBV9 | TGTGCCAGCAGCGCAGGGGGGGCAACTAATGAAAAACTGTTTTTT | CASSAGGATNEKLFF
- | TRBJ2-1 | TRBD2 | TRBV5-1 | TGCGCCAGCAGCCTGACCCTCGAATTAGCGGGACCTGCCTACAATGAGCAGTTCTTC | CASSLTLELAGPAYNEQFF
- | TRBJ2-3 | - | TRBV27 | TGTGCCAGCACATCCTCAGGGGACTTATTCACAGATACGCAGTATTTT | CASTSSGDLFTDTQYF
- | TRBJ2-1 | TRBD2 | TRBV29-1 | TGCAGCGCCTTTGGCGGGAGGACCTCTTTGAATGAGCAGTTCTTC | CSAFGGRTSLNEQFF
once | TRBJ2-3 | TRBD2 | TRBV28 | TGTGCCAGCAGTTCCCCCTACGCGGGAGGGCCGGGCACAGATACGCAGTATTTT | CASSSPYAGGPGTDTQYF
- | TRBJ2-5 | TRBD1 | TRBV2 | TGTGCCAGCAGTACCCGGACAGGGAACCAAGAGACCCAGTACTTC | CASSTRTGNQETQYF
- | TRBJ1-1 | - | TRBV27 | TGTGCCAGCAGTTATTATGGGGTAGGGAACACTGAAGCTTTCTTT | CASSYYGVGNTEAFF